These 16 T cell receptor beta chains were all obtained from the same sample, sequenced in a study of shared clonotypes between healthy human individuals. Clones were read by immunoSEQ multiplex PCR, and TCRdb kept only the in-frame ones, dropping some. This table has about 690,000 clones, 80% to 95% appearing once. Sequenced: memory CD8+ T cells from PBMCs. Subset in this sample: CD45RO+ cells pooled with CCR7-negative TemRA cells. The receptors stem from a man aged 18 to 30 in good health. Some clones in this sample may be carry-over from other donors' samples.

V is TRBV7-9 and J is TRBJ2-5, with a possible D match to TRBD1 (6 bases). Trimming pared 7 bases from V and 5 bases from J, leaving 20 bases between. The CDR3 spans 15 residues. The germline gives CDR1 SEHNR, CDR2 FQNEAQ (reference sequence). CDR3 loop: CASIHRDTTAETQYF. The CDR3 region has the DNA TGTGCCAGCATCCACCGGGACACCACAGCGGAGACCCAGTACTTC.

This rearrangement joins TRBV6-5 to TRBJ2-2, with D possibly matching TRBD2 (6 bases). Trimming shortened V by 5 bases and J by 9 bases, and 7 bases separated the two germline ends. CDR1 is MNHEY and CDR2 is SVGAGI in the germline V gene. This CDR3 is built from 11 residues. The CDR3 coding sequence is TGTGCCAGCAGTGCGGGGTGGGAGCTGTTTTTT. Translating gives CASSAGWELFF.

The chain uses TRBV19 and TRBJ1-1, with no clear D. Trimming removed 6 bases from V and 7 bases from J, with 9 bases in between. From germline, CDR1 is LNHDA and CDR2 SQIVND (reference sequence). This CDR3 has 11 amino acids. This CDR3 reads CASSLYLEAFF. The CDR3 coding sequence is TGTGCCAGTAGCCTGTACCTTGAAGCTTTCTTT. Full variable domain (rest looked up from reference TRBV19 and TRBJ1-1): DGGITQSPKYLFRKEGQNVTLSCEQNLNHDAMYWYRQDPGQGLRLIYYSQIVNDFQKGDIAEGYSVSREKKESFPLTVTSAQKNPTAFYLCASSLYLEAFFGQGTRLTVV.

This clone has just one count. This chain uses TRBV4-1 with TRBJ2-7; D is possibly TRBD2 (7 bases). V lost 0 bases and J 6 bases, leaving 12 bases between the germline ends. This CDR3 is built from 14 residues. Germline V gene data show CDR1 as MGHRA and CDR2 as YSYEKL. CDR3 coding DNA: TGCGCCAGCAGCCAAGACGGGGGGCTTAGCGAGCAGTACTTC. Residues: CASSQDGGLSEQYF.

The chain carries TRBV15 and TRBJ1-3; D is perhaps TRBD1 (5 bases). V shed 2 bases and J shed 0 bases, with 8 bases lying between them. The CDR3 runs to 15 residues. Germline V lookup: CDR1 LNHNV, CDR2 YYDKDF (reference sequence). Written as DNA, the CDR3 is TGTGCCACCAGCAGATCCACAGGCTCTGGAAACACCATATATTTT. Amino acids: CATSRSTGSGNTIYF.

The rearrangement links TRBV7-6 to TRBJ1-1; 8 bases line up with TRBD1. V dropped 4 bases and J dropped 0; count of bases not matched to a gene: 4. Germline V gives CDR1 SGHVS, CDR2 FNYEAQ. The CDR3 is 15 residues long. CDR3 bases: TGTGCCAGCAGCTGGACAGGGATGATGAACACTGAAGCTTTCTTT. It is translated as CASSWTGMMNTEAFF.

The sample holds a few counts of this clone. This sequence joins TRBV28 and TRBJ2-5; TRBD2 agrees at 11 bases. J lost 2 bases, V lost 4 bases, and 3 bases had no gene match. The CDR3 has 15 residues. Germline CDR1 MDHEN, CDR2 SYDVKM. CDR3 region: CASSWGLAAQETQYF. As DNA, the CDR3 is TGTGCCAGCAGTTGGGGACTAGCGGCGCAAGAGACCCAGTACTTC.

DNA of the CDR3: TGTGCCAGCGCTGAGGGCGCTACGCAGTACTTC. This translates into CASAEGATQYF. The chain has TRBV6-5 and TRBJ2-7; D perhaps matches TRBD2 (5 bases). Trimming stripped 8 bases from V and 9 bases from J, with 14 bases between. CDR1 is MNHEY and CDR2 is SVGAGI in the germline V gene. CDR3 size: 11 residues.

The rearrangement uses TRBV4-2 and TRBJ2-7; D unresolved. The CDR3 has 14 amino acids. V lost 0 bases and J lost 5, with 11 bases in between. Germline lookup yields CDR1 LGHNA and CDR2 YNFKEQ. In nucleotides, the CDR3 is TGTGCCAGCAGCCAAGAGGGCAAGGGCGACGAGCAGTACTTC. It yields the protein CASSQEGKGDEQYF.

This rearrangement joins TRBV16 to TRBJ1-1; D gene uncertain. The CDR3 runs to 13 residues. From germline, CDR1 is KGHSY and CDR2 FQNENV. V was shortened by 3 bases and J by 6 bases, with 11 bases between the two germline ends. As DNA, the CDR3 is TGTGCCAGCAGCCATGGAGGGTACCCTGAAGCTTTCTTT. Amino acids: CASSHGGYPEAFF. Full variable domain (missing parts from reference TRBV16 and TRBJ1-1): GEEVAQTPKHLVRGEGQKAKLYCAPIKGHSYVFWYQQVLKNEFKFLISFQNENVFDETGMPKERFSAKCLPNSPCSLEIQATKLEDSAVYFCASSHGGYPEAFFGQGTRLTVV.

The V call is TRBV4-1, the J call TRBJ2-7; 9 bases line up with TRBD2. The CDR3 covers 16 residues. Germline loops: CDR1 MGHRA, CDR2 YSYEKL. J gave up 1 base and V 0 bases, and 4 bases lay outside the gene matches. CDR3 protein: CASSQDSGSMSYEQYF. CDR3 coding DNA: TGCGCCAGCAGCCAAGATAGCGGGAGTATGTCCTACGAGCAGTACTTC.

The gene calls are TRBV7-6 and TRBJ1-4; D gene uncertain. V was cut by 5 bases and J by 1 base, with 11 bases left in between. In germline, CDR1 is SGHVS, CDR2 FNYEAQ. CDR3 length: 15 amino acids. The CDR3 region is CASSVVRGTNEKLFF. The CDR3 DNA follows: TGTGCCAGCAGCGTCGTCCGGGGAACTAATGAAAAACTGTTTTTT.

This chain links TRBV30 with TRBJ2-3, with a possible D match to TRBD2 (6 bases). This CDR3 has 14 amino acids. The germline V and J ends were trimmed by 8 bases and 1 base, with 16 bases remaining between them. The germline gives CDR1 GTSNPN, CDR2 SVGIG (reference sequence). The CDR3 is CARCRAGRTDTQYF. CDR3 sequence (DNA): TGTGCCCGTTGTAGAGCGGGCCGCACAGATACGCAGTATTTT.

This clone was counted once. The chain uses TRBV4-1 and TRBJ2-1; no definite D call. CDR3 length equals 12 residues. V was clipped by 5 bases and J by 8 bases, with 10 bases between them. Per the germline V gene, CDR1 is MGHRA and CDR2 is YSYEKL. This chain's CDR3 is CASSSPIDEQFF. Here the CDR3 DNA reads TGCGCCAGCAGCTCGCCCATTGATGAGCAGTTCTTC.

The CDR3 DNA is TGTGCCAGCAGCTCGGGACAGATGAACACTGAAGCTTTCTTT. Protein: CASSSGQMNTEAFF. This chain uses TRBV7-3 with TRBJ1-1, with 7 positions matching TRBD1. Trimming cost V 4 bases and J 0 bases; bases outside gene matches: 2. The V gene's germline CDR1 is SGHTA and CDR2 FQGTGA. CDR3 length: 14 amino acids. Together with reference TRBV7-3 and TRBJ1-1, the CDR3 gives the full variable domain: GAGVSQTPSNKVTEKGKYVELRCDPISGHTALYWYRQSLGQGPEFLIYFQGTGAADDSGLPNDRFFAVRPEGSVSTLKIQRTERGDSAVYLCASSSGQMNTEAFFGQGTRLTVV.

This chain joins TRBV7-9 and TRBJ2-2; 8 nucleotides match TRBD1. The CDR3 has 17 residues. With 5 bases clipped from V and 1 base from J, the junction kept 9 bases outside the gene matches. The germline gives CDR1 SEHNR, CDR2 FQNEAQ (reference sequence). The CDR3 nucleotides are TGTGCCAGCAGCCCAATCTCCGGGACAGGGAACACCGGGGAGCTGTTTTTT. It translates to CASSPISGTGNTGELFF.